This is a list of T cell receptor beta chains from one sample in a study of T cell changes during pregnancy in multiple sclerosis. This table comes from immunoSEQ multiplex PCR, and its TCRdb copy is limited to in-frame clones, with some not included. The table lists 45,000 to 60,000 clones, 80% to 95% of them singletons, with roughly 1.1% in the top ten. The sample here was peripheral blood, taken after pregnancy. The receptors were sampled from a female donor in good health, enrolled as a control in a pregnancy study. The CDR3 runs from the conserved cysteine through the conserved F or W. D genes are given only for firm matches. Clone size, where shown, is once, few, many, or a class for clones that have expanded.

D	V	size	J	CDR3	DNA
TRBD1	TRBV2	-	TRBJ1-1	CASSRDRGYTEAFF	TGTGCCAGCAGCCGGGACAGGGGATACACTGAAGCTTTCTTT
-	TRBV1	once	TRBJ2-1	CTSQTSALYNEQFF	TGCACCAGCCAGACTAGCGCCCTTTACAATGAGCAGTTCTTC
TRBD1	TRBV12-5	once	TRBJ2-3	CASRGAHRGRPDTQYF	TGTGCTAGTCGCGGGGCCCACAGGGGGCGGCCAGATACGCAGTATTTT
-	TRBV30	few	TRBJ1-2	CAWSLGGYGYTF	TGTGCCTGGAGTCTCGGGGGCTATGGCTACACCTTC
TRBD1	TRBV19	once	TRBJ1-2	CASRTSRTGQYGYTF	TGTGCCAGTAGAACCAGCCGGACAGGCCAATATGGCTACACCTTC
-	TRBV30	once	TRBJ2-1	CAWSGVPVYNEQFF	TGTGCCTGGAGCGGGGTTCCCGTTTACAATGAGCAGTTCTTC
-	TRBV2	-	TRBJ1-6	CASRPTANNSPLHF	TGTGCCAGCAGACCCACAGCTAATAATTCACCCCTCCACTTT
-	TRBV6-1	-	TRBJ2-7	CASSDNARTYEQYF	TGTGCCAGCAGTGATAATGCCAGAACCTACGAGCAGTACTTC
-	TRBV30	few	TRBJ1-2	CAWSPGSYGYTF	TGTGCCTGGAGCCCCGGTTCTTATGGCTACACCTTC
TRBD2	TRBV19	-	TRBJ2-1	CASSLAGGMGNEQFF	TGTGCCAGTAGTTTAGCGGGAGGAATGGGCAATGAGCAGTTCTTC
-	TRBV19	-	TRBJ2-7	CASTRGSSGSYEQYF	TGTGCCAGTACCCGGGGGTCGAGCGGGTCCTACGAGCAGTACTTC
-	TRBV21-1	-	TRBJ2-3	CASSHTQGRKGTTDTQYF	TGTGCCAGCAGCCATACCCAGGGGAGAAAGGGGACCACAGATACGCAGTATTTT
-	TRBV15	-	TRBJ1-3	CATSRDPGGNTIYF	TGTGCCACCAGCAGAGACCCGGGAGGAAACACCATATATTTT
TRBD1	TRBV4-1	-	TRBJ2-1	CASSLLLAGGNEQFF	TGCGCCAGCAGCCTGTTGTTGGCAGGGGGCAATGAGCAGTTCTTC
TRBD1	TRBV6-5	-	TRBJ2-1	CASSYLATGRYNEQFF	TGTGCCAGCAGTTACCTTGCGACAGGGCGCTACAATGAGCAGTTCTTC
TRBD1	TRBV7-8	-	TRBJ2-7	CASSLGIRTGGSYEQYF	TGTGCCAGCAGCTTAGGGATACGGACAGGGGGTTCCTACGAGCAGTACTTC
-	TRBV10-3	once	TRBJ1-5	CAISLQGGNQPQHF	TGTGCCATCAGTTTACAGGGTGGCAATCAGCCCCAGCATTTT
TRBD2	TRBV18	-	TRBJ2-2	CASSPLLRGTHTGELFF	TGTGCCAGCTCACCACTTTTGCGGGGGACCCACACCGGGGAGCTGTTTTTT
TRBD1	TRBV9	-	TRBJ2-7	CASSLRDRGTNYEQYF	TGTGCCAGCAGCCTTCGAGACAGGGGGACCAACTACGAGCAGTACTTC
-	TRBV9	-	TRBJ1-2	CASSARASGGYGYTF	TGTGCCAGCAGCGCCCGGGCCTCGGGGGGCTATGGCTACACCTTC
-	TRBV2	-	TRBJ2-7	CASSENVMGEVYEQYF	TGTGCCAGCAGTGAAAATGTTATGGGGGAGGTATACGAGCAGTACTTC
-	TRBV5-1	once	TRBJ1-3	CASSLGRTAPGNTIYF	TGCGCCAGCAGCTTGGGACGGACTGCTCCTGGAAACACCATATATTTT
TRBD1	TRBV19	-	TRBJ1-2	CASRTGGDGYTF	TGTGCCAGTAGGACAGGGGGAGACGGCTACACCTTC
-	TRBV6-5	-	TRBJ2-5	CASSYEEKETQYF	TGTGCCAGCAGTTACGAGGAAAAAGAGACCCAGTACTTC
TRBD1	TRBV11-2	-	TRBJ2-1	CASSLDVGTGATYNEQFF	TGTGCCAGCAGCTTAGACGTCGGGACAGGGGCTACCTACAATGAGCAGTTCTTC
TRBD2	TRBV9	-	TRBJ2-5	CASTRTSGQETQYF	TGTGCCAGCACCAGGACTAGCGGGCAAGAGACCCAGTACTTC
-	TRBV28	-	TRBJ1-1	CASSLTGRGTEAFF	TGTGCCAGCAGTTTAACAGGAAGGGGCACTGAAGCTTTCTTT
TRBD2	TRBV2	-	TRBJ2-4	CASSVGSGGARNIQYF	TGTGCCAGCAGTGTGGGTAGCGGGGGGGCCCGAAACATTCAGTACTTC
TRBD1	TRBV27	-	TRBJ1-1	CASSLPGTGRTEAFF	TGTGCCAGCAGTTTGCCGGGGACAGGGAGAACTGAAGCTTTCTTT
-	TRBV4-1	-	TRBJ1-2	CASGEGRYGYTF	TGCGCCTCGGGGGAGGGGCGCTATGGCTACACCTTC
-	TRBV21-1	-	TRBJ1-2	CASPGYGYTF	TGTGCCAGCCCGGGATATGGCTACACCTTC
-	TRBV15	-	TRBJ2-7	CATSREPSQGGIYFYEQYF	TGTGCCACCAGCAGAGAACCGAGCCAGGGGGGAATCTACTTCTACGAGCAGTACTTC
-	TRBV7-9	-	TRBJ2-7	CASSSTDRIQGSEQYF	TGTGCCAGCAGCTCCACGGACCGCATCCAGGGTTCCGAGCAGTACTTC
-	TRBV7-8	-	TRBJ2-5	CAIRGGETQYF	TGTGCCATAAGGGGGGGAGAGACCCAGTACTTC
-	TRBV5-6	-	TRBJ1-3	CASSLVQRNTIYF	TGTGCCAGCAGCTTGGTACAGCGAAACACCATATATTTT
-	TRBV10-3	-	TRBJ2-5	CAISESPRGPGETQYF	TGTGCCATCAGTGAGTCTCCAAGGGGCCCAGGGGAGACCCAGTACTTC
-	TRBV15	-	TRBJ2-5	CATSRGGVERVQYF	TGTGCCACCAGCAGAGGGGGAGTCGAGCGAGTCCAGTACTTC
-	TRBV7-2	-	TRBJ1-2	CASSSTVPNF	TGTGCCAGCAGCTCGACTGTTCCCAATTTC
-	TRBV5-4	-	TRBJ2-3	CASSLGGTSTDTQYF	TGTGCCAGCAGCCTGGGTGGTACTAGCACAGATACGCAGTATTTT
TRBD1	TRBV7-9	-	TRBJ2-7	CASSPDRGAVSEQYF	TGTGCCAGCAGCCCCGACAGGGGAGCCGTGAGCGAGCAGTACTTC
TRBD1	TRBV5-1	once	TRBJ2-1	CASSLWTGSNEQFF	TGCGCCAGCAGCCTGTGGACAGGGTCCAATGAGCAGTTCTTC
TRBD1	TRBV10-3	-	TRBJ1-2	CAISEQGAGDYGYTF	TGTGCCATCAGTGAGCAGGGGGCCGGGGACTATGGCTACACCTTC